The clone carrying this T cell receptor (beta chain) was detected a few times. No fewer than 7 million PBMCs went into each sample. Per sample, at least 5 micrograms of total RNA were extracted. A second PCR, run for roughly 7 to 12 cycles, used a sample-barcoded 5' primer plus a J-beta primer mix. All samples yielded 2.5 million or more CDR3-containing paired-end reads. TCRdb re-derived calls from the 5' RACE reads in MiXCR, one entry per CDR3 protein. Among hundreds of thousands of distinct CDR3 sequences listed, about 56% were seen once. This sample was included in a study of blood T cells in healthy people across ages. The CDR3 covers 15 residues. V shed 5 bases and J shed 3 bases, with 14 bases lying between them. The V gene's germline CDR1 is SGHTA and CDR2 FQGNSA.

This receptor was taken from a man aged 40-55 years in good health. The chain couples TRBV7-2 to TRBJ2-1; weak D call: TRBD1 (6 bases). Sequenced sample: blood. CDR3 DNA: TGTGCCAGCAGCCCAGGGGACACCCGCTACAATGAGCAGTTCTTC. Its translation: CASSPGDTRYNEQFF.